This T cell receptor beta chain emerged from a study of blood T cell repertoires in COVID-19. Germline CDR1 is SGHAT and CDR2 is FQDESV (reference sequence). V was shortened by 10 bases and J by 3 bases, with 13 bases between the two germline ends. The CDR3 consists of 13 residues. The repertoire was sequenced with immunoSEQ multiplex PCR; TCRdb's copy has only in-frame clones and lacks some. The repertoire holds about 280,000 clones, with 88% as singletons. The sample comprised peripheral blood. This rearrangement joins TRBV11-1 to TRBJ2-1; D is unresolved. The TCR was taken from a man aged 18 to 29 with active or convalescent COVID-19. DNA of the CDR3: TGTGCCACGTCCCCCGAGAACTACAATGAGCAGTTCTTC. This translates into CATSPENYNEQFF. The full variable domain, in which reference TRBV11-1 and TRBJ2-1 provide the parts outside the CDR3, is EAEVAQSPRYKITEKSQAVAFWCDPISGHATLYWYRQILGQGPELLVQFQDESVVDDSQLPKDRFSAERLKGVDSTLKIQPAELGDSAMYLCATSPENYNEQFFGPGTRLTVL.